The 19 T cell receptor beta chains listed next were all sequenced from one sample in a study of naive and memory T cell subsets. The beta constant-region primer was an equimolar mix of two oligonucleotides covering TRBC1 and TRBC2. TCRdb fed the UMI-ligation and nested PCR reads into MiXCR, producing one record per CDR3 protein. The table has approximately 27,000 distinct CDR3 sequences, around 10% seen once. What was sequenced was effector memory CD4+ T cells from blood. Subset specified: effector memory, CD45RA- CD27-. These receptors all come from a human donor in good health.

This clonotype showed up just a few times. The chain has TRBV2 and TRBJ2-4; 7 nucleotides match TRBD1. The germline gives CDR1 SNHLY, CDR2 FYNNEI. Trimming at V came to 2 bases and at J to 1 base, leaving 11 bases not matched to a gene. The CDR3 has 18 residues. CDR3 in amino acids: CASSETGASLGAKNIQYF. The CDR3 bases are TGTGCCAGCAGTGAAACAGGGGCATCACTTGGGGCCAAAAACATTCAGTACTTC.

This clonotype was found a few times. This chain links TRBV7-2 with TRBJ2-1; 8 positions agree with TRBD1. V was clipped by 1 base and J by 6 bases; unmatched bases: 5. The germline gives CDR1 SGHTA, CDR2 FQGNSA. This CDR3 is built from 15 residues. This chain's CDR3 is CASSLVRTGPNEQFF. Written as DNA, the CDR3 is TGTGCCAGCAGCTTAGTTAGGACAGGGCCCAATGAGCAGTTCTTC.

This clonotype was recorded many times. The chain combines TRBV7-6 with TRBJ2-1, with a weak D call TRBD1 (5 bases). V dropped 5 bases and J dropped 8 bases, with 13 bases sitting between them. This CDR3 spans 13 amino acids. Germline lookup yields CDR1 SGHVS and CDR2 FNYEAQ. The CDR3 loop is CASSAKDMDEQFF. Here the CDR3 DNA reads TGTGCCAGCAGCGCGAAGGACATGGATGAGCAGTTCTTC.

This clonotype was found a few times. This sequence joins TRBV7-9 and TRBJ1-4, with TRBD1 matching over 7 bases. V trimming: 6 bases; J trimming: 5 bases; junction bases outside the gene matches: 9. The CDR3 covers 15 residues. CDR1 is SEHNR, CDR2 FQNEAQ, per germline (reference sequence). Written as DNA, the CDR3 is TGTGCCAGCAGAACCGGGACAGAACTAAATGAAAAACTGTTTTTT. Residues: CASRTGTELNEKLFF.

This clonotype ranks as medium-sized. The chain employs TRBV12-3 or TRBV12-4 and TRBJ2-1; D may be TRBD2 (6 bases). The CDR3 runs to 15 residues. The ends were cut back, 5 bases at V and 0 bases at J, with 11 bases in the middle. The CDR3 reads CASSPDGSSYNEQFF. CDR3 DNA sequence: TGTGCCAGCAGTCCCGACGGGAGCTCCTACAATGAGCAGTTCTTC.

This clonotype was seen repeatedly, ten times or more. V usage is TRBV15 and J usage is TRBJ2-3; D unresolved. CDR1 is LNHNV and CDR2 is YYDKDF in the germline V gene (reference sequence). Trimming stripped 8 bases from V and 4 bases from J, with 19 bases between. The CDR3 spans 15 residues. CDR3 sequence reads: CATRGAMSMADTQYF. In nucleotides, the CDR3 is TGTGCCACCCGTGGCGCGATGAGCATGGCAGATACGCAGTATTTT.

The CDR3 coding sequence is TGTGCCAGCAGCTTGAAACAGGGGGCGTACGAGCAGTACTTC. It is translated as CASSLKQGAYEQYF. V is TRBV5-4 and J is TRBJ2-7, with 9 nucleotides matching TRBD1. The CDR3 runs 14 residues. Unmatched junction bases numbered 3, after V lost 1 base and J lost 4 bases. The germline V gene encodes CDR1 SGHNT and CDR2 YYREEE (reference sequence).

Sample share makes this clonotype medium-sized. The chain recombines TRBV4-2 with TRBJ2-1; TRBD2 agrees at 12 bases. This CDR3 has 19 amino acids. Germline V lookup: CDR1 LGHNA, CDR2 YNFKEQ. J lost 7 bases, V lost 4 bases, and 17 bases had no gene match. The CDR3 bases are TGTGCCAGCAGCCTCCGTCCTCTAGCGGGGGGGGAGACCGTGAATGAGCAGTTCTTC. Protein: CASSLRPLAGGETVNEQFF.

This clonotype was recorded a few times. The chain has TRBV7-2 and TRBJ2-7, with TRBD2 matching over 8 bases. The CDR3 contains 13 residues. Trimming cost V 4 bases and J 6 bases; bases outside gene matches: 5. The V gene's germline CDR1 is SGHTA and CDR2 FQGNSA. The CDR3 bases are TGTGCCAGCAGCTCCCCTAGCGGGTCCGAGCAGTACTTC. Encoded protein: CASSSPSGSEQYF.

This clonotype was seen more than once but under ten times. This chain uses TRBV2 with TRBJ2-4; 7 bases are a match to TRBD1. This CDR3 is 18 amino acids long. CDR1 and CDR2 (germline): SNHLY, FYNNEI. The V gene end was trimmed by 8 bases and the J gene end by 0 bases; junction bases not matched to a gene: 16. The CDR3 bases are TGTGCCAGCGGGGAACAGGGGTCCAAAGCCCTAGCCAAAAACATTCAGTACTTC. Its protein is CASGEQGSKALAKNIQYF.

This chain joins TRBV14 and TRBJ2-7, with 7 positions matching TRBD1. CDR3 size: 13 residues. After removal of 4 bases from V and 6 bases from J, the junction contained 6 bases not matched to a gene. Germline V gene lookup returns CDR1 SGHDN and CDR2 FVKESK. The CDR3 DNA sequence: TGTGCCAGCAGCCGAGACAGGGAATCCGAGCAGTACTTC. Translated, it gives CASSRDRESEQYF.

The rearrangement links TRBV28 to TRBJ2-1; D gene unclear. The germline CDR1 and CDR2 sequences are MDHEN and SYDVKM. The CDR3 has 12 residues. The V gene lost 1 base and the J gene lost 10 bases, with 8 bases spanning the gap. CDR3 amino acids: CASSLLAAEQFF. CDR3 nucleotide sequence: TGTGCCAGCAGTTTATTGGCGGCGGAGCAGTTCTTC. Combining the CDR3 with reference TRBV28 and TRBJ2-1 gives the whole variable domain DVKVTQSSRYLVKRTGEKVFLECVQDMDHENMFWYRQDPGLGLRLIYFSYDVKMKEKGDIPEGYSVSREKKERFSLILESASTNQTSMYLCASSLLAAEQFFGPGTRLTVL.

This clonotype was detected a few times. CDR3 DNA sequence: TGTGCCAGCAGTTTATCAGGGACTAGCGCCGCAGATACGCAGTATTTT. Translated: CASSLSGTSAADTQYF. This chain joins TRBV12-3 or TRBV12-4 and TRBJ2-3; 10 bases align to TRBD2. The CDR3 consists of 16 residues. Trimming at V came to 2 bases and at J to 4 bases, leaving 6 bases not matched to a gene.

This rearrangement joins TRBV12-3 or TRBV12-4 to TRBJ2-1, with 11 positions matching TRBD2. The length of the CDR3 is 15 residues. Trimming at V came to 6 bases and at J to 15 bases, leaving 16 bases not matched to a gene. CDR3 in amino acids: CASRDTNSASGRWFF. The CDR3 DNA sequence: TGTGCCAGCAGGGATACGAACTCCGCTAGCGGGAGGTGGTTCTTC.

This clonotype came up many times. The gene calls are TRBV29-1 and TRBJ2-2; no reliable D call. There are 14 residues in the CDR3. Germline V gene lookup returns CDR1 SQVTM and CDR2 ANQGSEA. The germline V and J ends were trimmed by 5 bases and 0 bases, with 10 bases remaining between them. The CDR3 loop is CSVQAKPNTGELFF. Here the CDR3 DNA reads TGCAGCGTTCAGGCCAAACCGAACACCGGGGAGCTGTTTTTT.

Turning to this clonotype: Mismatch with germline at one junction end may stem from a read error. The chain couples TRBV27 to TRBJ2-7; D uncertain. The CDR3 covers 12 residues. Germline CDR1 MNHEY, CDR2 SMNVEV (reference sequence). The CDR3 spells CASRTGPGERYF. CDR3 coding DNA: TGTGCCAGCAGAACGGGTCCCGGTGAGCGGTACTTC.

There are a few counts of this clonotype. CDR3: CASKANSNQPQHF. In DNA form, the CDR3 reads TGTGCCAGCAAGGCAAATAGCAATCAGCCCCAGCATTTT. This chain uses TRBV2 with TRBJ1-5; D remains ambiguous. The V gene lost 7 bases and the J gene lost 0 bases, with 7 bases spanning the gap. Germline CDR1 and CDR2: SNHLY and FYNNEI. The CDR3 runs 13 residues.

This clonotype appeared a few times. This chain joins TRBV7-2 and TRBJ1-6; TRBD1 aligns across 9 bases. The CDR3 contains 16 residues. V was pared by 5 bases and J by 8 bases, with 10 bases of the junction left unmatched. Germline-derived CDR1 and CDR2 are SGHTA and FQGNSA. The CDR3 here is CASSQDRGTPDSPLHF. In nucleotides, the CDR3 is TGTGCCAGCAGCCAGGACAGGGGAACTCCTGATTCACCCCTCCACTTT.

The genes are TRBV21-1 and TRBJ2-1. TRBV21-1 is a pseudogene locus. The CDR3 is 13 amino acids. CDR3 nucleotide sequence: TGTGCCACCGAGCACAGACTCTACAATGAGCAGTTCTTC. It translates to CATEHRLYNEQFF.